Below are 21 T cell receptor beta chains sequenced from a single sample in a study of T-cell memory formation after mild COVID-19. One entry per CDR3 protein, called by TCRdb with MiXCR from the 5' RACE reads. The repertoire has some 300,000 distinct CDR3 sequences, roughly 19% of them found once; the top ten carry roughly 20%. The sequenced sample consisted of PBMCs or a T cell subset sorted from them (not recorded which). The receptor set was obtained from a man between 18 and 35 years old who had mild COVID-19 (a few samples of this study predate the infection). Cell type and time point are not known.

This clonotype was recorded a few times. The genes are TRBV29-1 and TRBJ2-7, with TRBD1 matching over 10 bases. The junction had 6 bases not matched to a gene; V was cut back by 5 bases and J by 5 bases. The CDR3 runs 13 residues. CDR1 and CDR2 from the germline V gene are SQVTM and ANQGSEA. The CDR3 sequence: CSVTGTGAHEQYF. CDR3 coding DNA: TGCAGCGTTACCGGGACAGGGGCCCACGAGCAGTACTTC.

This clonotype appeared many times. This chain joins TRBV5-1 and TRBJ1-2; no clear D gene. The ends were cut back, 0 bases at V and 4 bases at J, with 10 bases in the middle. The CDR3 sequence is 14 residues long. Per germline, CDR1 SGHRS and CDR2 YFSETQ. The CDR3 is CASSLGGRLYGYTF. In DNA form, the CDR3 reads TGCGCCAGCAGCTTGGGAGGCAGACTCTATGGCTACACCTTC. The variable domain in full, with the rest retrieved from reference TRBV5-1 and TRBJ1-2, is KAGVTQTPRYLIKTRGQQVTLSCSPISGHRSVSWYQQTPGQGLQFLFEYFSETQRNKGNFPGRFSGRQFSNSRSEMNVSTLELGDSALYLCASSLGGRLYGYTFGSGTRLTVV.

This clonotype was recorded many times. This sequence joins TRBV4-1 and TRBJ2-3; 7 positions agree with TRBD2. J was trimmed by 6 bases and V by 4 bases; bases with no gene match: 4. CDR3 length: 13 residues. CDR1 is MGHRA, CDR2 YSYEKL, per germline. The chain's CDR3 is CASSPVGGDTQYF. CDR3 nucleotides: TGCGCCAGCAGCCCCGTGGGGGGGGATACGCAGTATTTT.

The chain uses TRBV7-9 and TRBJ2-2, with TRBD1 identical over 7 bases. CDR3 length equals 12 residues. The germline gives CDR1 SEHNR, CDR2 FQNEAQ (reference sequence). Germline trimming cut 5 bases from V and 7 bases from J; bases unmatched to any gene: 1. Written as DNA, the CDR3 is TGTGCCAGCAGCAGGGGGCACGGGGAGCTGTTTTTT. This codes for CASSRGHGELFF. The whole variable domain, remainder taken from reference TRBV7-9 and TRBJ2-2, is DTGVSQNPRHKITKRGQNVTFRCDPISEHNRLYWYRQTLGQGPEFLTYFQNEAQLEKSRLLSDRFSAERPKGSFSTLEIQRTEQGDSAMYLCASSRGHGELFFGEGSRLTVL.

The chain joins TRBV5-1 to TRBJ1-1; D is uncertain. V was pared by 0 bases and J by 6 bases, with 15 bases between. Per the germline V gene, CDR1 is SGHRS and CDR2 is YFSETQ. This CDR3 is 15 amino acids long. CDR3 sequence (DNA): TGCGCCAGCAGCTTGGCCGTGGCCATGGGTCCTGAAGCTTTCTTT. This translates into CASSLAVAMGPEAFF.

In this sample, this clonotype turned up a few times. The V call is TRBV7-9, the J call TRBJ2-7; D unclear. Trimming left V 3 bases short and J 3 bases short, with 12 bases between. The CDR3 is 14 residues long. Per germline, CDR1 SEHNR and CDR2 FQNEAQ (reference sequence). This CDR3 is CASSFESSYYEQYF. CDR3 DNA: TGTGCCAGCAGCTTTGAATCCAGTTACTACGAGCAGTACTTC.

The table lists this clonotype with a few counts. The chain couples TRBV5-6 to TRBJ2-5, with D perhaps TRBD2 (6 bases). The CDR3 sequence is 13 residues long. V dropped 4 bases and J dropped 4 bases, with 11 bases sitting between them. Germline CDR1 and CDR2: SGHDT and YYEEEE. The CDR3 DNA follows: TGTGCCAGCAGCCATGCGGGAACAGAGACCCAGTACTTC. Its protein is CASSHAGTETQYF.

This clonotype was detected a few times. The rearrangement joins TRBV20-1 to TRBJ1-3; the D is unclear. This CDR3 comprises 14 residues. Germline-derived CDR1 and CDR2 are DFQATT and SNEGSKA (reference sequence). V lost 2 bases and J 1 base, leaving 9 bases between the germline ends. CDR3 amino acids: CSARSSSSGNTIYF. The CDR3 nucleotides read TGCAGTGCTAGATCCAGCAGTTCTGGAAACACCATATATTTT.

This sequence joins TRBV5-1 and TRBJ2-2, with D perhaps matching TRBD2 (5 bases). V was pared by 4 bases and J by 3 bases, with 16 bases between. The CDR3 consists of 16 residues. Germline V CDR1 and CDR2: SGHRS, YFSETQ. The CDR3 loop is CASSHGRTPDTGELFF. CDR3 bases: TGCGCCAGCAGCCACGGCCGGACTCCTGACACCGGGGAGCTGTTTTTT.

The chain employs TRBV9 and TRBJ2-6; D perhaps matches TRBD1 (6 bases). Per germline, CDR1 SGDLS and CDR2 YYNGEE. Trimming removed 1 base from V and 2 bases from J, with 16 bases in between. This CDR3 spans 18 amino acids. In DNA form, the CDR3 reads TGTGCCAGCAGCGTACCGTGGATAACAGGGACTGGGGCCAACGTCCTGACTTTC. The encoded protein is CASSVPWITGTGANVLTF.

The chain joins TRBV3-1 to TRBJ1-2; a weak D match, TRBD1 (5 bases). Trimming cost V 4 bases and J 5 bases, with 17 bases left between them. Germline-derived CDR1 and CDR2 are LGHDT and YNNKEL (reference sequence). There are 15 residues in the CDR3. The CDR3 DNA reads as TGTGCCAGCAGCCCATCAGGGACGAGGAATTATGGCTACACCTTC. Translated, it gives CASSPSGTRNYGYTF.

This chain uses TRBV3-1 with TRBJ2-5; possibly TRBD2 for D (6 bases). Germline V gene sequence: CDR1 LGHDT, CDR2 YNNKEL (reference sequence). The CDR3 has 19 residues. The V end was cut by 0 bases, the J end by 6 bases, with 26 bases between. The CDR3 sequence is CASSQDSVSGVPGGKTQYF. CDR3 sequence (DNA): TGTGCCAGCAGCCAAGATAGCGTGTCGGGGGTGCCTGGCGGAAAGACCCAGTACTTC.

The chain carries TRBV9 and TRBJ1-2; TRBD1 aligns across 11 bases. V was clipped by 0 bases and J by 7 bases; unmatched bases: 8. In germline, CDR1 is SGDLS, CDR2 YYNGEE. The CDR3 has 16 amino acids. Written as DNA, the CDR3 is TGTGCCAGCAGCGTAGCCCGGGACAGGGGGTGGGGTGGCTACACCTTC. It translates to CASSVARDRGWGGYTF.

The chain is built from TRBV28 and TRBJ2-7; TRBD1 aligns across 7 bases. The germline CDR1 and CDR2 sequences are MDHEN and SYDVKM. This CDR3 is 14 amino acids long. V lost 10 bases to trimming and J lost 0 bases; unmatched junction nucleotides: 9. The CDR3: CATHRTGFSYEQYF. The CDR3 DNA sequence: TGTGCCACACACCGGACAGGATTCTCCTACGAGCAGTACTTC.

The chain employs TRBV7-9 and TRBJ2-5; weak D call: TRBD1 (6 bases). The CDR3 sequence is 13 residues long. V lost 5 bases and J 3 bases, leaving 10 bases between the germline ends. Per the germline V gene, CDR1 is SEHNR and CDR2 is FQNEAQ (reference sequence). CDR3 residues: CASSATGKETQYF. CDR3 nucleotides: TGTGCCAGCAGCGCCACAGGGAAAGAGACCCAGTACTTC.

This clonotype came up once. This chain uses TRBV14 with TRBJ2-1; D is unclear. The CDR3 consists of 12 residues. Germline CDR1 SGHDN, CDR2 FVKESK. Deletions cut 1 base from V and 10 bases from J, with 8 bases between. The CDR3 DNA follows: TGTGCCAGCAGCCAAGGTGAAGGGGAGCAGTTCTTC. It codes for CASSQGEGEQFF.

The V and J genes are TRBV2 and TRBJ2-3, with 8 bases identical to TRBD1. The CDR3 length is 18 residues. V lost 5 bases to trimming and J lost 0 bases; unmatched junction nucleotides: 13. Looked up from germline, CDR1 is SNHLY and CDR2 is FYNNEI. The CDR3 bases are TGTGCCAGCAGTAGGGGGCAGGGGGCTTCCTCTAGCACAGATACGCAGTATTTT. Amino acid sequence: CASSRGQGASSSTDTQYF.

The CDR3 DNA reads TGTGCCAGCAGTTTAAATCAGGGGTTCAATCAGCCCCAGCATTTT. The encoded protein is CASSLNQGFNQPQHF. The V and J genes are TRBV28 and TRBJ1-5, with a possible D match to TRBD1 (6 bases). Per germline, CDR1 MDHEN and CDR2 SYDVKM. CDR3 length equals 15 residues. The V end was cut by 2 bases, the J end by 3 bases, with 11 bases between.

The chain carries TRBV6-2 or TRBV6-3 and TRBJ2-1; D is unresolved. Germline CDR1 is MNHEY and CDR2 is SVGEGT. The germline V and J ends were trimmed by 4 bases and 9 bases, with 10 bases remaining between them. The length of the CDR3 is 12 residues. The CDR3 loop reads CASSSSVGEQFF. The DNA for the CDR3 is TGTGCCAGCAGTTCATCGGTGGGTGAGCAGTTCTTC.

V usage is TRBV28 and J usage is TRBJ2-1; 10 nucleotides agree with TRBD2. V dropped 4 bases and J dropped 0; count of bases not matched to a gene: 0. The germline CDR1 and CDR2 sequences are MDHEN and SYDVKM. The CDR3 has 15 amino acids. In DNA form, the CDR3 reads TGTGCCAGCAGTTCTAGCGGGAGCTCCTACAATGAGCAGTTCTTC. Translation gives CASSSSGSSYNEQFF.

V and J are TRBV7-2 and TRBJ2-7; perhaps TRBD2 as D (6 bases). V was cut by 1 base and J by 6 bases, with 13 bases left in between. The CDR3 length is 14 residues. The germline gives CDR1 SGHTA, CDR2 FQGNSA. This CDR3 is CASSLVSTSREQYF. The DNA for the CDR3 is TGTGCCAGCAGCTTAGTCTCGACTAGTCGCGAGCAGTACTTC.